Each of the 20 T cell receptor beta chains below was sequenced from the same sample in a study of blood T cells in healthy people across ages. PCR was performed a second time for about 7 to 12 cycles using a sample-barcoded 5' primer and a J-beta primer mix. Using its own MiXCR run on the 5' RACE reads, TCRdb lists one record per CDR3 protein. Seen here are about 670,000 distinct CDR3 sequences, 45% to 60% observed once, and the top ten hold about 13%. Sequencing input: blood. These receptors were taken from a woman of 80 years or more in good health.

This clonotype was observed at least ten times. The V gene is TRBV29-1, the J gene TRBJ2-5, with unresolved D. This CDR3 contains 13 residues. Trimming pared 0 bases from V and 1 base from J, leaving 6 bases between. The germline CDR1 and CDR2 sequences are SQVTM and ANQGSEA. The CDR3 loop reads CSVEEGSQETQYF. As DNA, the CDR3 is TGCAGCGTTGAAGAGGGTAGCCAAGAGACCCAGTACTTC.

About this clonotype itself: One junction end does not reproduce the germline sequence, and a read error may be involved. The genes are TRBV18 and TRBJ2-3, with D possibly TRBD2 on 7 matching bases. CDR1 is KGHSH, CDR2 LQKENI, per germline. CDR3 size: 14 residues. This CDR3 reads CASSPGGGTDKQYF. In DNA, the CDR3 is TGTGCCAGCTCACCAGGGGGGGGCACAGATAAGCAGTATTTT. Filled out from reference TRBV18 and TRBJ2-3, the complete variable domain reads NAGVMQNPRHLVRRRGQEARLRCSPMKGHSHVYWYRQLPEEGLKFMVYLQKENIIDESGMPKERFSAEFPKEGPSILRIQQVVRGDSAAYFCASSPGGGTDKQYFGPGTRLTVL.

The gene calls are TRBV5-6 and TRBJ2-5; tentatively, D is TRBD2 (6 bases). The J call is uncertain, as TRBJ2-1 better fits the DNA end. The germline gives CDR1 SGHDT, CDR2 YYEEEE. This CDR3 comprises 14 residues. In nucleotides, the CDR3 is TGTGCCAGCAGCTTGGGACCGCGGAGGGAGACCCAGTTCTTC. This codes for CASSLGPRRETQFF.

This clonotype was observed a handful of times. This chain connects TRBV20-1 to TRBJ1-2, with 8 positions matching TRBD1. The CDR3 consists of 12 residues. With 3 bases clipped from V and 7 bases from J, the junction kept 4 bases outside the gene matches. The V gene's germline CDR1 is DFQATT and CDR2 SNEGSKA (reference sequence). For the CDR3, the DNA is TGCAGTGCTAGTCTTACAGGGGGTGGCTACACCTTC. This codes for CSASLTGGGYTF.

This clonotype was observed once. The J gene is TRBJ2-7, the V gene TRBV5-1; the match to TRBD2 covers 12 bases. Germline lookup yields CDR1 SGHRS and CDR2 YFSETQ. CDR3 length equals 16 residues. With V trimmed by 0 bases and J by 5 bases, 6 bases remained unmatched. The CDR3 loop is CASSLDLAGGPHEQYF. The CDR3 DNA follows: TGCGCCAGCAGCTTGGATCTAGCGGGAGGGCCCCACGAGCAGTACTTC. The complete variable domain, with remaining parts taken from reference TRBV5-1 and TRBJ2-7, reads KAGVTQTPRYLIKTRGQQVTLSCSPISGHRSVSWYQQTPGQGLQFLFEYFSETQRNKGNFPGRFSGRQFSNSRSEMNVSTLELGDSALYLCASSLDLAGGPHEQYFGPGTRLTVT.

J is TRBJ2-5 and V is TRBV20-1; D not resolved. The J call may not be correct, given that the DNA end is closer to TRBJ2-7. This CDR3 is 13 amino acids long. The germline V gene encodes CDR1 DFQATT and CDR2 SNEGSKA (reference sequence). DNA for the CDR3: TGCAGTGCCCCCCGCCAGGAGACCTACGAGCAGTACTTC. Translating gives CSAPRQETYEQYF.

This clonotype was detected ten times or more. The J gene is TRBJ2-1, the V gene TRBV20-1; 9 bases fit TRBD2. This CDR3 is 12 amino acids long. Germline V gene lookup returns CDR1 DFQATT and CDR2 SNEGSKA (reference sequence). The trim removed 6 bases at V and 8 bases at J, leaving 5 bases unmatched. In nucleotides, the CDR3 is TGCAGTGCCCCGGGACTAGCCGATGAGCAGTTCTTC. Its protein product is CSAPGLADEQFF.

This clonotype was observed at least ten times. Relative to the germline gene, one junction end is altered; a read error may explain this. The chain has TRBV4-1 and TRBJ2-7; either TRBD1 or TRBD2 may fit D (5 bases each). The CDR3 is 16 amino acids. The V gene's germline CDR1 is MGHRA and CDR2 YSYEKL. The CDR3 here is CASSQERQGPLHEQYF. The CDR3 coding sequence is TGCGCCAGCAGTCAAGAGCGGCAGGGACCTTTGCACGAGCAGTACTTC.

This chain links TRBV7-9 with TRBJ2-7; D uncertain. V gave up 1 base and J gave up 2 bases, with 12 bases separating them. In germline, CDR1 is SEHNR, CDR2 FQNEAQ (reference sequence). CDR3 length: 15 residues. The CDR3 DNA follows: TGTGCCAGCAGCTTAGGTTCCCAGAGAACCTACGAGCAGTACTTC. It translates to CASSLGSQRTYEQYF.

This clonotype appeared a few times. The V and J genes are TRBV29-1 and TRBJ1-3; no definite D call. Trimming stripped 7 bases from V and 9 bases from J, with 19 bases between. The CDR3 is 13 residues long. The V gene's germline CDR1 is SQVTM and CDR2 ANQGSEA. The chain's CDR3 is CSAFAASQRTIYF. The CDR3, as DNA: TGCAGCGCTTTCGCCGCCAGCCAGCGCACCATATATTTT.

In this sample, this clonotype turned up a few times. The chain uses TRBV5-1 and TRBJ2-1; perhaps TRBD1 as D (5 bases). Trimming shortened V by 1 base and J by 6 bases, and 11 bases separated the two germline ends. Germline V gene sequence: CDR1 SGHRS, CDR2 YFSETQ. The CDR3 is 14 residues long. The CDR3 nucleotides are TGCGCCAGCAGCTTGTATGTCCAGGGCAATGAGCAGTTCTTC. Translated: CASSLYVQGNEQFF.

The chain joins TRBV2 to TRBJ2-3, with unresolved D. The CDR3 runs 15 residues. Germline V CDR1 and CDR2: SNHLY, FYNNEI. V was pared by 4 bases and J by 3 bases, with 14 bases between. CDR3 loop: CASSANYQQTDTQYF. Written as DNA, the CDR3 is TGTGCCAGCAGTGCTAACTACCAGCAGACAGATACGCAGTATTTT.

Of note for this clonotype: A much larger clone differs from this one at a single base, so this may be a read error. The chain is built from TRBV11-2 and TRBJ2-1; no reliable D call. This CDR3 has 15 residues. Germline lookup yields CDR1 SGHAT and CDR2 FQNNGV. The CDR3 DNA reads as TGTCCCAGCAGCAGGACGGCTAGCTCCTACAATGAGCAGTTCTTC. As protein: CPSSRTASSYNEQFF.

J is TRBJ1-2 and V is TRBV5-1, with TRBD1 as a possible D gene (6 bases). CDR1 and CDR2 (germline): SGHRS, YFSETQ. The CDR3 covers 14 residues. V shed 3 bases and J shed 3 bases, with 12 bases lying between them. The CDR3 coding sequence is TGCGCCAGCAGCTCGGCGTCAGGGGACTATGGCTACACCTTC. It translates to CASSSASGDYGYTF.

This clonotype showed up just a few times. The chain joins TRBV5-1 to TRBJ2-1; D not certain. The CDR3 has 14 amino acids. V lost 0 bases and J lost 4, with 8 bases in between. Germline assignment: CDR1 SGHRS and CDR2 YFSETQ. CDR3 nucleotides: TGCGCCAGCAGCTTGGAGTACCAATACAATGAGCAGTTCTTC. This sequence encodes CASSLEYQYNEQFF.

This clonotype was detected many times. This sequence joins TRBV24-1 and TRBJ2-3; 8 positions match TRBD2. This CDR3 spans 13 amino acids. With 9 bases clipped from V and 2 bases from J, the junction kept 3 bases outside the gene matches. Germline V gene lookup returns CDR1 KGHDR and CDR2 SFDVKD. The CDR3 reads CATSSGLTDTQYF. In nucleotides, the CDR3 is TGTGCCACCTCTAGCGGGCTCACAGATACGCAGTATTTT.

This rearrangement joins TRBV2 to TRBJ2-1; the D gene is possibly TRBD1 (5 bases). Germline loops: CDR1 SNHLY, CDR2 FYNNEI. This CDR3 has 14 amino acids. The V end lost 1 base, the J end lost 7 bases, and 11 bases lay between the germline ends. CDR3 amino acids: CASSEGGARNEQFF. The CDR3 nucleotides read TGTGCCAGCAGTGAAGGGGGCGCCAGGAATGAGCAGTTCTTC. Complete variable domain (other parts from reference TRBV2 and TRBJ2-1): EPEVTQTPSHQVTQMGQEVILRCVPISNHLYFYWYRQILGQKVEFLVSFYNNEISEKSEIFDDQFSVERPDGSNFTLKIRSTKLEDSAMYFCASSEGGARNEQFFGPGTRLTVL.

This clonotype was observed at least ten times. V usage is TRBV27 and J usage is TRBJ2-1; D gene unclear. Germline V gene lookup returns CDR1 MNHEY and CDR2 SMNVEV (reference sequence). The germline V and J ends were trimmed by 5 bases and 1 base, with 21 bases remaining between them. CDR3 length: 18 amino acids. The CDR3 region is CASSPTNIRLASYNEQFF. CDR3 coding DNA: TGTGCCAGCAGTCCTACGAATATTCGGTTGGCATCCTACAATGAGCAGTTCTTC.

The chain links TRBV28 to TRBJ1-5, with unresolved D. Germline V gene data show CDR1 as MDHEN and CDR2 as SYDVKM. Trimming stripped 6 bases from V and 10 bases from J, with 22 bases between. The CDR3 is 15 amino acids. DNA for the CDR3: TGTGCCAGCAGGTCAAGCGACACTGGGGTAGGACCCCAGCATTTT. Translating gives CASRSSDTGVGPQHF.

The chain recombines TRBV7-6 with TRBJ1-4, with no clear D. CDR3 length: 14 residues. Germline V lookup: CDR1 SGHVS, CDR2 FNYEAQ. Trimming removed 1 base at V and 7 bases at J, with 10 bases between. This CDR3 reads CASSLDPGTEKLFF. CDR3 bases: TGTGCCAGCAGCTTAGACCCAGGAACTGAAAAACTGTTTTTT.